This T cell receptor (beta chain) was recovered during a study of a mutant IDH1 vaccine in newly diagnosed glioma. Study-wide context: Vaccinations were initiated 4-6 weeks following radiotherapy alone, or were given together with temozolomide cycles. Sex distribution of treated patients was around 62% male and roughly 40% female; mean age was around 40 years. Radiotherapy, temozolomide, or both had been given previously, and both were given to most.

This sample's time point: week 35, safety follow-up. Doses of 300 ug of mutant IDH1 20-mer peptide were given with topical imiquimod. This CDR3 is 14 amino acids long. Germline V CDR1 and CDR2: LNHDA, SQIVND (reference sequence). Between the trimmed V and J ends, which lost 5 bases and 0 bases, there was a span of 11 bases. Sequenced by immunoSEQ multiplex PCR; TCRdb stores in-frame clones only, minus some. The sample records 25,000 to 40,000 clones, roughly 80% being singletons. Comments on this clone: What it binds is unknown.

V and J are TRBV19 and TRBJ2-7; D ambiguous. Material: PBMCs, obtained from a glioma patient whose treatment included an IDH1 peptide vaccine. The clonotype was recovered from a man aged 30-40 years with glioma. CDR3 sequence: CASSPWGSSYEQYF. The DNA of the CDR3 is TGTGCCAGTAGTCCCTGGGGTAGCTCCTACGAGCAGTACTTC.